This entry lists 24 T cell receptor beta chains sequenced from one sample in a study of OX40 agonist ivuxolimab in advanced cancers. The method was immunoSEQ multiplex PCR; TCRdb's version includes in-frame clones alone and lacks a portion of them. This repertoire shows 98,000 or so clones, approximately 90% found once; its top ten account for 0.82%. The material sequenced was CD4+ or CD8+ T cells sorted from blood, taken in a trial of the OX40 agonist ivuxolimab. Receptors were obtained from an adult with an advanced solid tumor such as melanoma, head and neck, liver or kidney cancer.

The chain combines TRBV18 with TRBJ1-1, with 8 bases lining up with TRBD1. After removal of 2 bases from V and 1 base from J, the junction contained 9 bases not matched to a gene. Looked up from germline, CDR1 is KGHSH and CDR2 is LQKENI. The length of the CDR3 is 17 residues. This CDR3 is CASSPSSGGRGNTEAFF. The CDR3 nucleotides read TGTGCCAGCTCACCAAGCTCAGGGGGCCGGGGGAACACTGAAGCTTTCTTT.

V gene TRBV6-1 combines with J gene TRBJ2-2, with 9 positions matching TRBD2. Per germline, CDR1 MNHNS and CDR2 SASEGT. This CDR3 is 15 amino acids long. J gave up 8 bases and V 8 bases, and 12 bases lay outside the gene matches. The CDR3 DNA is TGTGCCAGCCCCCCGGCGGGAGGGCGTGGAGGGGAGCTGTTTTTT. Residues: CASPPAGGRGGELFF.

This clone came up once. V usage is TRBV2 and J usage is TRBJ2-7, with D maybe TRBD1 (6 bases). The CDR3 totals 14 residues. V was pared by 7 bases and J by 0 bases, with 13 bases between. The germline V gene encodes CDR1 SNHLY and CDR2 FYNNEI. CDR3 protein: CASNQRTASYEQYF. The CDR3 coding sequence is TGTGCCAGCAATCAGAGGACAGCCTCCTACGAGCAGTACTTC. Using reference TRBV2 and TRBJ2-7 for the parts outside the CDR3, the full variable domain is EPEVTQTPSHQVTQMGQEVILRCVPISNHLYFYWYRQILGQKVEFLVSFYNNEISEKSEIFDDQFSVERPDGSNFTLKIRSTKLEDSAMYFCASNQRTASYEQYFGPGTRLTVT.

The chain recombines TRBV28 with TRBJ1-2, with D possibly being TRBD1 (5 bases). Trimming took 10 bases from V and 8 from J, leaving 14 bases between them. CDR1 MDHEN and CDR2 SYDVKM come from the germline V gene. The CDR3 extends over 11 amino acids. The CDR3 loop is CATRLTAGYTF. The CDR3 DNA reads as TGTGCCACCAGATTGACAGCAGGCTACACCTTC.

This clone was detected only once. V and J are TRBV6-1 and TRBJ2-3; the match to TRBD2 covers 9 bases. CDR3 length: 15 amino acids. Unmatched junction bases numbered 9, after V lost 10 bases and J lost 1 base. Germline V gene data show CDR1 as MNHNS and CDR2 as SASEGT. The DNA of the CDR3 is TGTGCCACCAAATGGGTAGCGGGAGGCACAGATACGCAGTATTTT. Residues: CATKWVAGGTDTQYF.

This sequence joins TRBV4-1 and TRBJ1-5; D possibly corresponds to TRBD1 (6 bases). From germline, CDR1 is MGHRA and CDR2 YSYEKL. CDR3 length: 16 residues. The germline V and J ends were trimmed by 2 bases and 6 bases, with 17 bases remaining between them. The CDR3 reads CASSQSWGARGQPQHF. CDR3 DNA sequence: TGCGCCAGCAGCCAATCATGGGGGGCGCGGGGTCAGCCCCAGCATTTT.

This chain joins TRBV10-3 and TRBJ1-2; perhaps TRBD1 as D (6 bases). CDR3 length: 15 amino acids. Germline V gene data show CDR1 as ENHRY and CDR2 as SYGVKD. V was shortened by 0 bases and J by 5 bases, with 13 bases between the two germline ends. The CDR3 loop reads CAISESGGAAYGYTF. CDR3 DNA sequence: TGTGCCATCAGTGAGTCAGGGGGGGCAGCTTATGGCTACACCTTC.

The chain recombines TRBV5-4 with TRBJ2-5; a weak D match, TRBD2 (6 bases). Germline V lookup: CDR1 SGHNT, CDR2 YYREEE (reference sequence). This CDR3 region has 13 residues. The V gene lost 2 bases and the J gene lost 1 base, with 6 bases spanning the gap. CDR3 amino acids: CASSLLAQETQYF. CDR3 nucleotide sequence: TGTGCCAGCAGCTTACTAGCCCAAGAGACCCAGTACTTC.

The rearrangement joins TRBV11-1 to TRBJ2-1; D is unclear. There are 14 residues in the CDR3. Germline V gives CDR1 SGHAT, CDR2 FQDESV (reference sequence). V was clipped by 5 bases and J by 9 bases, with 17 bases between them. CDR3 region: CASSAAEILGEQFF. The DNA for the CDR3 is TGTGCCAGCAGCGCGGCCGAGATCTTGGGTGAGCAGTTCTTC. Drawing the rest from reference TRBV11-1 and TRBJ2-1, the complete variable domain is EAEVAQSPRYKITEKSQAVAFWCDPISGHATLYWYRQILGQGPELLVQFQDESVVDDSQLPKDRFSAERLKGVDSTLKIQPAELGDSAMYLCASSAAEILGEQFFGPGTRLTVL.

The J gene is TRBJ1-5, the V gene TRBV28; D is undetermined. The CDR3 covers 18 residues. Trimming shortened V by 2 bases and J by 0 bases, and 17 bases separated the two germline ends. Per germline, CDR1 MDHEN and CDR2 SYDVKM. CDR3 residues: CASSLGWGAPLSNQPQHF. The DNA of the CDR3 is TGTGCCAGCAGTTTAGGTTGGGGAGCACCTCTTAGCAATCAGCCCCAGCATTTT. Combining the CDR3 with reference TRBV28 and TRBJ1-5 gives the whole variable domain DVKVTQSSRYLVKRTGEKVFLECVQDMDHENMFWYRQDPGLGLRLIYFSYDVKMKEKGDIPEGYSVSREKKERFSLILESASTNQTSMYLCASSLGWGAPLSNQPQHFGDGTRLSIL.

This clone was seen more than once but under ten times. The chain carries TRBV4-1 and TRBJ1-4; no clear D. Looked up from germline, CDR1 is MGHRA and CDR2 is YSYEKL. The V end lost 3 bases, the J end lost 7 bases, and 9 bases lay between the germline ends. The CDR3 spans 13 residues. Here the CDR3 reads CASSQSEGEKLFF. The CDR3 coding sequence is TGCGCCAGCAGCCAGTCCGAGGGTGAAAAACTGTTTTTT.

J is TRBJ2-3 and V is TRBV5-1; D remains ambiguous. V was clipped by 1 base and J by 2 bases, with 8 bases between them. CDR1 is SGHRS, CDR2 YFSETQ, per germline. The CDR3 spans 14 residues. The chain's CDR3 is CASSLTASTDTQYF. CDR3 nucleotides: TGCGCCAGCAGCTTGACTGCCTCCACAGATACGCAGTATTTT.

This chain uses TRBV19 with TRBJ2-2, with D possibly matching TRBD2 (5 bases). CDR1 LNHDA and CDR2 SQIVND come from the germline V gene (reference sequence). Trimming cost V 7 bases and J 0 bases, with 21 bases left between them. This CDR3 spans 18 amino acids. CDR3: CASNPERVGEANTGELFF. The CDR3 nucleotides read TGTGCCAGTAACCCTGAACGCGTCGGGGAAGCGAACACCGGGGAGCTGTTTTTT.

The chain carries TRBV5-1 and TRBJ2-3; D is unclear. V gave up 4 bases and J gave up 1 base, with 13 bases separating them. The CDR3 is 15 amino acids. CDR1 and CDR2 (germline): SGHRS, YFSETQ. The CDR3 DNA follows: TGCGCCAGCAGCCCACCGGGCCGGGGCACAGATACGCAGTATTTT. It translates to CASSPPGRGTDTQYF.

The J gene is TRBJ1-5, the V gene TRBV7-9; TRBD1 aligns across 7 bases. Per germline, CDR1 SEHNR and CDR2 FQNEAQ (reference sequence). The J segment lost 4 bases and the V segment lost 3 bases, leaving 9 bases of the junction unmatched. CDR3 length equals 16 residues. For the CDR3, the DNA is TGTGCCAGCAGCTTCGGGACAGCATCCCGAAATCAGCCCCAGCATTTT. This translates into CASSFGTASRNQPQHF.

The chain recombines TRBV28 with TRBJ1-6; D is possibly TRBD1 (5 bases). V lost 1 base to trimming and J lost 5 bases, with 15 bases between them. The CDR3 covers 17 residues. Germline CDR1 MDHEN, CDR2 SYDVKM. CDR3 nucleotide sequence: TGTGCCAGCAGTTTATATGGGGGAAAGCCTAATAATTCACCCCTCCACTTT. This gives the protein CASSLYGGKPNNSPLHF.

This chain uses TRBV2 with TRBJ2-7; D is possibly TRBD1 (6 bases). V was shortened by 5 bases and J by 5 bases, with 10 bases between the two germline ends. The germline V gene encodes CDR1 SNHLY and CDR2 FYNNEI. This CDR3 spans 12 amino acids. The CDR3 sequence is CASSPGQNEQYV. Written as DNA, the CDR3 is TGTGCCAGCAGTCCTGGACAGAACGAGCAGTACGTC.

V and J are TRBV6-1 and TRBJ1-2, with 7 bases matching TRBD1. J gave up 1 base and V 4 bases, and 6 bases lay outside the gene matches. Germline assignment: CDR1 MNHNS and CDR2 SASEGT. CDR3 length: 15 amino acids. This CDR3 is CASSAGQRHNYGYTF. In nucleotides, the CDR3 is TGTGCCAGCAGTGCGGGACAGAGACATAACTATGGCTACACCTTC.

This clone was picked up a small number of times. This chain uses TRBV5-1 with TRBJ1-5; D gene unclear. The CDR3 contains 15 residues. Trimming removed 4 bases from V and 1 base from J, with 12 bases in between. The germline V gene encodes CDR1 SGHRS and CDR2 YFSETQ. The CDR3 sequence is CASSPTPSSNQPQHF. CDR3 bases: TGCGCCAGCAGCCCGACTCCATCGAGCAATCAGCCCCAGCATTTT.

The CDR3 DNA is TGTGCCAGTAGTCAGCCTGGCGGTAACACCATATATTTT. It codes for CASSQPGGNTIYF. V is TRBV19 and J is TRBJ1-3; no definite D call. The CDR3 length is 13 residues. V was shortened by 5 bases and J by 7 bases, with 12 bases between the two germline ends. Germline V gene sequence: CDR1 LNHDA, CDR2 SQIVND (reference sequence).

The V and J genes are TRBV6-1 and TRBJ2-5; D remains ambiguous. Germline V gene lookup returns CDR1 MNHNS and CDR2 SASEGT. CDR3 length: 15 residues. Trimming took 6 bases from V and 4 from J, leaving 18 bases between them. The CDR3 sequence is CASRVGPEKGETQYF. Written as DNA, the CDR3 is TGTGCCAGCAGAGTAGGGCCCGAGAAAGGAGAGACCCAGTACTTC.

This chain joins TRBV5-1 and TRBJ2-7; maybe TRBD1 (5 bases). Germline loops: CDR1 SGHRS, CDR2 YFSETQ. V lost 0 bases and J 3 bases, leaving 13 bases between the germline ends. The CDR3 runs to 15 residues. The CDR3 DNA is TGCGCCAGCAGCTTGGGCCTAGGACATCGCTACGAGCAGTACTTC. Protein sequence: CASSLGLGHRYEQYF.

The chain recombines TRBV5-4 with TRBJ1-3; D is perhaps TRBD1 (5 bases). The CDR3 consists of 15 residues. Germline lookup yields CDR1 SGHNT and CDR2 YYREEE (reference sequence). V was pared by 3 bases and J by 0 bases, with 10 bases between. CDR3: CASSSGTDSGNTIYF. In DNA, the CDR3 is TGTGCCAGCAGCTCCGGGACTGACTCTGGAAACACCATATATTTT.

This chain uses TRBV21-1 with TRBJ2-4. TRBV21-1 is noted as a pseudogene. The CDR3 consists of 17 residues. CDR3 sequence (DNA): TGTGCCAGCAGCAAAGAGCTCAGGGCCTCGGGAAAAAACATTCAGTACTTC. Amino acid sequence: CASSKELRASGKNIQYF.